In this sample, the clone carrying this TCR beta chain turned up many times. The authors prepared the TCRbeta library with unique molecular identifiers. TCRdb itself ran the PCR reads through MiXCR, one entry per CDR3 protein. This sample has almost 400,000 distinct CDR3 sequences; about a fifth occur once, and the top ten carry 3.5% to 4%. This sample stems from a study of T-cell reconstitution after alpha-beta-depleted transplantation in children. The sample here was PBMCs from the stem cell graft donor, taken from the stem cell graft. The source of this sequence is a human donor who donated a stem cell graft to a child with acute myeloid leukemia.

For the CDR3, the DNA is TGCAGTGCTGCCACCGGGACACCCTCCTACAATGAGCAGTTCTTC. This gives the protein CSAATGTPSYNEQFF. This chain joins TRBV20-1 and TRBJ2-1, with a possible D match to TRBD1 (6 bases). The germline CDR1 and CDR2 sequences are DFQATT and SNEGSKA (reference sequence). V lost 5 bases and J lost 0, with 14 bases in between. CDR3 size: 15 residues.